The rows below give T cell receptor beta chains drawn from one sample of a study of T cell clonotyping in hematopoietic cell transplantation. Method: immunoSEQ multiplex PCR; TCRdb's copy keeps in-frame clones and lacks some. The sample yields about 45,000 clones, roughly 85% seen once. The material sequenced was peripheral blood mononuclear cells, taken before stem cell transplant. The receptors originated from a man aged 60 to 75 with myelodysplastic syndrome. Some clones in this sample may be carry-over from other donors' samples. The CDR3 runs from the conserved cysteine through the conserved F or W. The D gene is left open where the match is weak. The size entry is marked missing in some rows and otherwise reads once, few, many or a size class.

clone_size	d_call	v_call	j_call	cdr3_length	cdr3_aa	cdr3_nt
.	.	TRBV2	TRBJ1-3	13	CASSEGPRNTIYF	TGTGCCAGCAGTGAGGGGCCGAGAAACACCATATATTTT
.	TRBD2	TRBV19	TRBJ2-7	15	CASSIVASGDYEQYF	TGTGCCAGTAGTATAGTGGCTAGCGGGGACTACGAGCAGTACTTC
.	.	TRBV9	TRBJ1-1	15	CASSVRQVMNTEAFF	TGTGCCAGCAGCGTTAGACAGGTCATGAACACTGAAGCTTTCTTT
.	TRBD2	TRBV4-3	TRBJ2-6	18	CASSQDIGGGSGANVLTF	TGCGCCAGCAGCCAAGATATTGGGGGGGGGTCTGGGGCCAACGTCCTGACTTTC
.	.	TRBV21-1	TRBJ1-5	19	CASSKLLLGAAVVVGPQHF	TGTGCCAGCAGCAAACTTTTACTCGGGGCGGCGGTGGTAGTCGGGCCCCAGCATTTT
.	.	TRBV5-6	TRBJ1-5	12	CASSFLGQPQHF	TGTGCCAGCAGCTTCCTGGGGCAGCCCCAGCATTTT
.	TRBD1	TRBV6-5	TRBJ1-1	16	CASSYSKAGGRTEAFF	TGTGCCAGCAGTTACTCGAAGGCAGGGGGTAGGACTGAAGCTTTCTTT
.	TRBD2	TRBV6-4	TRBJ2-7	17	CASSDSYSGGRIHEQYF	TGTGCCAGCAGTGACTCTTATAGCGGGGGTCGGATCCACGAGCAGTACTTC
.	.	TRBV5-1	TRBJ1-3	13	CASSGGSGNTIYF	TGCGCCAGCAGTGGCGGTTCTGGAAACACCATATATTTT
.	.	TRBV6-6	TRBJ2-7	13	CASSSGSTYEQYF	TGTGCCAGCAGCTCCGGTTCCACCTACGAGCAGTACTTC
.	.	TRBV5-3	TRBJ1-5	12	CARSLRGSPQHF	TGTGCCAGAAGCTTGAGAGGCTCGCCCCAGCATTTT
.	.	TRBV27	TRBJ2-5	15	CASSLGRGGPETQYF	TGTGCCAGCAGTTTGGGGCGGGGAGGCCCCGAGACCCAGTACTTC
.	.	TRBV6-6	TRBJ1-1	13	CAAQTGGSTEAFF	TGTGCGGCCCAGACAGGCGGGTCCACTGAAGCTTTCTTT
.	.	TRBV10-3	TRBJ2-7	13	CAISAGLDYEQYF	TGTGCCATCAGTGCGGGGCTTGACTACGAGCAGTACTTC
.	.	TRBV14	TRBJ2-1	15	CASSQGARGGYEQFF	TGTGCCAGCAGCCAAGGGGCCAGGGGCGGGTATGAGCAGTTCTTC
few	.	TRBV18	TRBJ2-1	14	CASSPQTSDNEQFF	TGTGCCAGCTCACCCCAGACTAGTGACAATGAGCAGTTCTTC
once	TRBD1	TRBV19	TRBJ1-5	14	CASRRTGTDQPQHF	TGTGCCAGCCGAAGGACAGGTACAGATCAGCCCCAGCATTTT
.	.	TRBV9	TRBJ1-1	13	CASSSGTNTEAFF	TGTGCCAGCAGCTCGGGGACGAACACTGAAGCTTTCTTT
.	.	TRBV4-2	TRBJ2-7	16	CASSQDRRGLAYEQYF	TGTGCCAGCAGCCAAGATAGGCGGGGCCTAGCCTACGAGCAGTACTTC
.	TRBD1	TRBV10-3	TRBJ1-1	15	CATLDRGDLNTEAFF	TGTGCCACGCTGGACAGGGGGGATCTGAACACTGAAGCTTTCTTT
.	.	TRBV5-1	TRBJ1-3	15	CASSREGLTGNTIYF	TGCGCCAGCAGTCGGGAGGGCCTCACTGGAAACACCATATATTTT
.	TRBD2	TRBV4-2	TRBJ2-5	18	CASSQGTSGGGYQETQYF	TGTGCCAGCAGCCAGGGAACTAGCGGGGGGGGGTACCAAGAGACCCAGTACTTC
.	.	TRBV15	TRBJ2-3	16	CATSRVITGGADTQYF	TGTGCCACCAGCAGAGTTATAACAGGTGGGGCAGATACGCAGTATTTT
.	.	TRBV7-6	TRBJ2-7	14	CASSLGTGRGEQYF	TGTGCCAGCAGCCTAGGTACAGGGAGGGGCGAGCAGTACTTC
.	TRBD2	TRBV29-1	TRBJ2-1	14	CSVVSSGGGNEQFF	TGCAGCGTTGTTTCGAGCGGGGGGGGCAATGAGCAGTTCTTC
.	TRBD1	TRBV19	TRBJ1-1	15	CASSIGTGMNTEAFF	TGTGCCAGTAGTATCGGGACAGGTATGAACACTGAAGCTTTCTTT
.	.	TRBV7-9	TRBJ1-5	16	CASSLDRLDSNQPQHF	TGTGCCAGCAGCTTAGATCGGCTCGATAGCAATCAGCCCCAGCATTTT
few	.	TRBV9	TRBJ1-2	15	CASTPTGLRYNGYTF	TGTGCCAGCACCCCCACCGGGCTCCGTTATAATGGCTACACCTTC
.	.	TRBV11-2	TRBJ2-7	13	CASSLGSAYEQYF	TGTGCCAGCAGCTTAGGGTCAGCCTACGAGCAGTACTTC
.	TRBD1	TRBV5-1	TRBJ2-6	18	CASSPGQGEVTGANVLTF	TGCGCCAGCAGCCCGGGACAGGGGGAAGTTACGGGGGCCAACGTCCTGACTTTC
few	.	TRBV7-2	TRBJ1-1	15	CASSLGRVRRKVAFF	TGTGCCAGCAGCTTGGGACGCGTCCGGAGAAAAGTAGCTTTCTTT
once	.	TRBV2	TRBJ1-2	17	CASSEALGLRANYGYTF	TGTGCCAGCAGTGAAGCGCTTGGTCTCAGAGCTAACTATGGCTACACCTTC
.	.	TRBV9	TRBJ1-4	14	CASSPLGQGEKLFF	TGTGCCAGCAGCCCCTTGGGGCAGGGTGAAAAACTGTTTTTT
.	.	TRBV19	TRBJ2-3	15	CASIPRGPSTDTQYF	TGTGCCAGTATCCCTCGGGGGCCTAGCACAGATACGCAGTATTTT
.	TRBD1	TRBV19	TRBJ1-6	14	CASSSQGESSPLHF	TGTGCCAGTAGCTCGCAGGGGGAGAGTTCACCCCTCCACTTT
.	TRBD1	TRBV10-2	TRBJ1-5	15	CASLDREGRNQPQHF	TGCGCCAGCCTGGACAGGGAGGGGAGGAATCAGCCCCAGCATTTT
.	.	TRBV30	TRBJ1-2	13	CAWKKQLTYGYTF	TGTGCCTGGAAAAAACAGCTAACCTATGGCTACACCTTC
once	.	TRBV4-1	TRBJ2-7	15	CASSQGDVGGYEQYF	TGCGCCAGCAGCCAAGGGGACGTAGGAGGATACGAGCAGTACTTC
.	TRBD1	TRBV19	TRBJ1-2	16	CASTTKGGGSNYGYTF	TGTGCCAGTACCACTAAGGGAGGGGGCTCTAACTATGGCTACACCTTC
.	TRBD1	TRBV7-8	TRBJ1-2	16	CASSSLGGGGGYGYTF	TGTGCCAGCAGCTCCCTGGGGGGAGGGGGCGGGTATGGCTACACCTTC
.	TRBD1	TRBV5-1	TRBJ1-1	14	CASSLVAGGTEAFF	TGCGCCAGCAGCTTAGTCGCAGGGGGTACTGAAGCTTTCTTT
.	TRBD1	TRBV6-5	TRBJ1-2	14	CASSNRDSDYGYTF	TGTGCCAGCAGCAACCGGGACAGCGACTATGGCTACACCTTC
once	TRBD2	TRBV2	TRBJ2-3	16	CASSYRLAGGTDTQYF	TGTGCCAGCAGTTACCGACTAGCGGGGGGGACAGATACGCAGTATTTT
.	.	TRBV19	TRBJ2-3	16	CASSVLRTDDTDTQYF	TGTGCCAGTAGTGTCCTTAGGACAGACGACACAGATACGCAGTATTTT
.	.	TRBV19	TRBJ1-1	12	CASLTGNTEAFF	TGTGCCAGCCTCACAGGGAACACTGAAGCTTTCTTT
.	.	TRBV25-1	TRBJ2-1	12	CASSEYRSEQFF	TGTGCCAGCAGTGAATATCGTAGCGAGCAGTTCTTC
once	.	TRBV30	TRBJ1-3	16	CAWSVSGTEIGNTIYF	TGTGCCTGGAGTGTCTCCGGGACGGAGATAGGAAACACCATATATTTT
.	.	TRBV29-1	TRBJ1-2	12	CSVQEGRNGYTF	TGCAGCGTTCAAGAAGGGAGGAATGGCTACACCTTC
.	.	TRBV20-1	TRBJ1-1	10	CSATHTEAFF	TGCAGTGCTACCCACACTGAAGCTTTCTTT
.	.	TRBV6-6	TRBJ2-7	12	CASSYTFYEQYF	TGTGCCAGCAGTTATACTTTTTACGAGCAGTACTTC